This TCR beta chain was documented in a study of identical twins. One entry per CDR3 protein, called by TCRdb with MiXCR from the 5' RACE reads. The sample consists of 1,800,000 or so distinct CDR3 sequences, around 33% of them appearing once. This clonotype was counted a few times. Material for sequencing was cord blood. The sequence derives from a newborn girl in good health.

CDR3 region: CASSEAGQWGAFF. The CDR3 DNA is TGTGCCAGCAGTGAAGCGGGACAGTGGGGAGCTTTCTTT. V usage is TRBV2 and J usage is TRBJ1-1; 7 nucleotides line up with TRBD1. The V segment lost 0 bases and the J segment 10 bases; nucleotides outside the gene matches: 5. This CDR3 has 13 amino acids. The V gene's germline CDR1 is SNHLY and CDR2 FYNNEI.